What follows are 2 T cell receptor beta chains derived from one specimen sequenced in a study of T cells after yellow fever vaccination. TCRdb recomputed calls from the 5' RACE reads with MiXCR, one row per CDR3 protein. The sample carries hundreds of thousands of distinct CDR3 sequences, 15% to 20% recorded once. This material consisted of PBMCs, taken 15 days after the yellow fever booster vaccination. The receptors were gathered from a man aged 30 to 45 who received the YFV17D yellow fever vaccine.

This clonotype was seen a few times. The gene calls are TRBV15 and TRBJ2-3, with no clear D. The CDR3 runs to 15 residues. V lost 2 bases to trimming and J lost 1 base, with 10 bases between them. The germline gives CDR1 LNHNV, CDR2 YYDKDF (reference sequence). The CDR3 DNA reads as TGTGCCACCAGCAGACGACGGCAAGGCACAGATACGCAGTATTTT. Translating it yields CATSRRRQGTDTQYF.

V is TRBV15 and J is TRBJ2-7; 8 nucleotides match TRBD1. Germline trimming cut 5 bases from V and 3 bases from J; bases unmatched to any gene: 3. Germline V gene lookup returns CDR1 LNHNV and CDR2 YYDKDF (reference sequence). CDR3 length equals 13 residues. In DNA form, the CDR3 reads TGTGCCACCAGCGGGGACAGGCACTACGAGCAGTACTTC. It translates to CATSGDRHYEQYF.